The present T cell receptor (beta chain) was sequenced within a study of preoperative IRX-2 immunotherapy in early breast cancer. Germline assignment: CDR1 MGHRA and CDR2 YSYEKL. This CDR3 region has 14 residues. V gave up 1 base and J gave up 3 bases, with 10 bases separating them. The assay was immunoSEQ multiplex PCR, and TCRdb's table has in-frame clones only and misses some. This table holds tens of thousands of clones, roughly 91% found once. The treatment is: preoperative locoregional IRX-2 cytokine immunotherapy. Samples came from a phase Ib trial of preoperative locoregional IRX-2 cytokine immunotherapy.

The sequence derives from a human donor with breast cancer. The sequencing used tumor tissue, collected after IRX-2 immunotherapy. The J gene is TRBJ2-7, the V gene TRBV4-1; either TRBD1 or TRBD2 may supply D (5 bases each). CDR3 nucleotide sequence: TGCGCCAGCAGCCAAGGGGACGGAGACTACGAGCAGTACTTC. Its protein is CASSQGDGDYEQYF.